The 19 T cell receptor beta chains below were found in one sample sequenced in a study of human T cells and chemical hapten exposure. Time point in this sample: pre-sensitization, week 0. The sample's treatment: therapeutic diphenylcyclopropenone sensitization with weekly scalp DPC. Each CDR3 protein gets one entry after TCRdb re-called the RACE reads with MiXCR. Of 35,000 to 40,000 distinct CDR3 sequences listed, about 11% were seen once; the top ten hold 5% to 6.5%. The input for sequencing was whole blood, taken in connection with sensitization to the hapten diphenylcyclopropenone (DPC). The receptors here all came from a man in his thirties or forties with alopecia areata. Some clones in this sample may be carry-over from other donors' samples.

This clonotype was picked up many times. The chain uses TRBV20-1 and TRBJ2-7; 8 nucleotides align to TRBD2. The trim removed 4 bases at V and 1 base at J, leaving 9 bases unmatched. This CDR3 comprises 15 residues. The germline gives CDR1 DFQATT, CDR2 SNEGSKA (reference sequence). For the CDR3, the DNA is TGCAGTGCTACCGGCACGGGACTAGGATCCTACGAGCAGTACGTC. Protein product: CSATGTGLGSYEQYV.

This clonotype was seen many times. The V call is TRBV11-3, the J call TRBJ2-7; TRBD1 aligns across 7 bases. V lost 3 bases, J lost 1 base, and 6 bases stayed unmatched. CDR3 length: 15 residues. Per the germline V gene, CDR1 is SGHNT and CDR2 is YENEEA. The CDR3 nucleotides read TGTGCCAGCAGCTTTGGGGACAGCCCTTCCTACGAGCAGTACGTC. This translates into CASSFGDSPSYEQYV.

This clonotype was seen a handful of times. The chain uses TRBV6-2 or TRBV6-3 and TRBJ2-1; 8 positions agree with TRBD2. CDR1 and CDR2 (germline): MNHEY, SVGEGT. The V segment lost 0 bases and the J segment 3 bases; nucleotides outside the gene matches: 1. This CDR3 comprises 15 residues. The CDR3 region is CASSYSAGGYNEQFF. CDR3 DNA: TGTGCCAGCAGTTACTCGGCGGGAGGCTACAATGAGCAGTTCTTC.

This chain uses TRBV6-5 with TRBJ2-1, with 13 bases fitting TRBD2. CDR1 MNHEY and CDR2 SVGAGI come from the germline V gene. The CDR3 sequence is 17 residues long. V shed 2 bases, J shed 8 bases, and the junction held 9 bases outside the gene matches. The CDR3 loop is CASSYAVTSGRWYEQFF. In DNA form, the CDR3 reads TGTGCCAGCAGTTACGCGGTGACTAGCGGGAGGTGGTATGAGCAGTTCTTC.

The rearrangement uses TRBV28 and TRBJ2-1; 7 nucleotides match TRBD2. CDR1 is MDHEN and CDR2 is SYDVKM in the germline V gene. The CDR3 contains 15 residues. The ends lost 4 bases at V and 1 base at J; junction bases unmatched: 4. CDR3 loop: CASSSPGRSYNEQFF. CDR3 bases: TGTGCCAGCAGTTCCCCCGGGAGGTCCTACAATGAGCAGTTCTTC.

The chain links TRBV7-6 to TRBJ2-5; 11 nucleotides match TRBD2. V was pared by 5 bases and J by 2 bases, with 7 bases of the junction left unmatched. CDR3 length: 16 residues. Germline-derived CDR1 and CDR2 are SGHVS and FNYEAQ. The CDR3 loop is CASSLNRLAGQETQYF. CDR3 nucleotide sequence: TGTGCCAGCAGCCTAAATCGACTAGCGGGACAAGAGACCCAGTACTTC.

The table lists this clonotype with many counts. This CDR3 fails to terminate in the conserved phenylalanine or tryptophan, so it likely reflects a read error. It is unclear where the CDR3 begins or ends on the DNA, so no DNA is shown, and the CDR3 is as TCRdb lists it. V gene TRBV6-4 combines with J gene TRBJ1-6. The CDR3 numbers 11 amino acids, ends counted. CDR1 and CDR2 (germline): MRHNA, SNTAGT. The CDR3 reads CASKARTPRGS.

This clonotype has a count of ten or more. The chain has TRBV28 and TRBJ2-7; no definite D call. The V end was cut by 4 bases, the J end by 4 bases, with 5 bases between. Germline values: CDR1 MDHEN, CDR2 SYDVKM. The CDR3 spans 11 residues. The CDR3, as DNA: TGTGCCAGCAGTTCGCAGTACGAGCAGTACGTC. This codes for CASSSQYEQYV.

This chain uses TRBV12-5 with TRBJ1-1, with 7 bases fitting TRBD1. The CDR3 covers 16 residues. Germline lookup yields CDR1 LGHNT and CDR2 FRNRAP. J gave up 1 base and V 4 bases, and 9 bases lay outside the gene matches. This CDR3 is CASGSPRGAPNTEAFF. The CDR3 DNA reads TGTGCTAGTGGTTCCCCCAGGGGGGCCCCGAACACTGAAGCTTTCTTT.

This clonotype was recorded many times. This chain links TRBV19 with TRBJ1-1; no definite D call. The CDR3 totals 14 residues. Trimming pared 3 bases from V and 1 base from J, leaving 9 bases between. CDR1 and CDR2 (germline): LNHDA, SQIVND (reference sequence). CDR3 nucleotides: TGTGCCAGTAGTATCAGGAATCGGAACACTGAAGCTTTCTTT. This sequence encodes CASSIRNRNTEAFF.

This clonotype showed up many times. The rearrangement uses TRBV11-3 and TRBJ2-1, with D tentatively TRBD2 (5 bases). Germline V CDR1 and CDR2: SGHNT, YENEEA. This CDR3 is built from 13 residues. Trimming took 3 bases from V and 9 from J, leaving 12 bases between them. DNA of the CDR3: TGTGCCAGCAGCTTGGTCCTCGCGGGTGAGCAGTTCTTC. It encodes CASSLVLAGEQFF.

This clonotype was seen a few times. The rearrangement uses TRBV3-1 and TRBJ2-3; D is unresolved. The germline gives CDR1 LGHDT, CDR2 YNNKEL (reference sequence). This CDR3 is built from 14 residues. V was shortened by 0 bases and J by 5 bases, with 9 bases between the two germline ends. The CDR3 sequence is CASSQDWDRDTQYF. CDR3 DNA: TGTGCCAGCAGCCAAGATTGGGATCGAGATACGCAGTATTTT.

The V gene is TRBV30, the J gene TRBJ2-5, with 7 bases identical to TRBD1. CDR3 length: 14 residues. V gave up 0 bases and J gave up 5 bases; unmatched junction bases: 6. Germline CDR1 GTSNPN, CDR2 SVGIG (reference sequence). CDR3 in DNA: TGTGCCTGGAGTGTACTAGGGGGCTGGGAGACCCAGTACTTC. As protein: CAWSVLGGWETQYF.

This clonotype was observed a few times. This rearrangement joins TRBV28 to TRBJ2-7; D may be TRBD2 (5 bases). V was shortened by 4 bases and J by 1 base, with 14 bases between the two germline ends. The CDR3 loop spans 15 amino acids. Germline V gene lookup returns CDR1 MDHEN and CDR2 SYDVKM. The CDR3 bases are TGTGCCAGCAGTTCCCGCGCTAGACTATCCTACGAGCAGTACGTC. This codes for CASSSRARLSYEQYV.

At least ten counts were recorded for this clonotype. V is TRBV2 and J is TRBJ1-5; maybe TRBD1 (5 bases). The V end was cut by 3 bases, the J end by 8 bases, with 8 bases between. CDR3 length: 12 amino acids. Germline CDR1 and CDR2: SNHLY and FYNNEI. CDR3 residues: CASSDVREPQHF. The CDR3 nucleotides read TGTGCCAGCAGTGATGTCAGGGAGCCCCAGCATTTT.

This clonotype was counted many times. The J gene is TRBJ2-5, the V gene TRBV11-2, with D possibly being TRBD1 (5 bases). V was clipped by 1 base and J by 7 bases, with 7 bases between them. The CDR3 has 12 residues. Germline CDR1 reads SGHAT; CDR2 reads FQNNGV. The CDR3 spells CASSLGTGTQYF. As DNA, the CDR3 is TGTGCCAGCAGCTTAGGTACAGGGACCCAGTACTTC. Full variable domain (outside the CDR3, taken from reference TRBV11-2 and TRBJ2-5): EAGVAQSPRYKIIEKRQSVAFWCNPISGHATLYWYQQILGQGPKLLIQFQNNGVVDDSQLPKDRFSAERLKGVDSTLKIQPAKLEDSAVYLCASSLGTGTQYFGPGTRLLVL.

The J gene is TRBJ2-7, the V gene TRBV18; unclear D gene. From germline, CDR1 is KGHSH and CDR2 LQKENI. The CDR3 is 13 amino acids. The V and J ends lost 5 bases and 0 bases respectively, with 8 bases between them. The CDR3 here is CASSTASSYEQYF. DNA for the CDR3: TGTGCCAGCTCAACTGCTAGCTCCTACGAGCAGTACTTC.

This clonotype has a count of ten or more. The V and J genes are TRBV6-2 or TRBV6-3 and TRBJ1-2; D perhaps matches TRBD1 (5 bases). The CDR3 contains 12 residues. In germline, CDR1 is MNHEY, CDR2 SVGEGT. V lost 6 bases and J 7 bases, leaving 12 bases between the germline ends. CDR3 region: CASSLLGRGYTF. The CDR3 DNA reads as TGTGCCAGCAGCCTATTGGGACGTGGCTACACCTTC.

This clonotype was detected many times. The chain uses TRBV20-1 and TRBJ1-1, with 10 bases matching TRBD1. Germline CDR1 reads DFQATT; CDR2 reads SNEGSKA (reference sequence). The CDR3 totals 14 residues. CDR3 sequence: CRIPRQGANTEAFF. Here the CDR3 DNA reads TGCAGGATCCCGCGACAGGGGGCTAACACTGAAGCTTTCTTT.